Listed here are 25 T cell receptor beta chains from one sample, sequenced in a study of cytomegalovirus exposure and HLA in healthy donors. The PCR had 60 Vbeta and 13 Jbeta primers. The assay was immunoSEQ multiplex PCR, and TCRdb's table has in-frame clones only and misses some. The sample lists 150,000 or so clones, roughly 80% occurring once. The sample comprised PBMCs. Receptor source: a female donor in good health and CMV-seronegative.

This chain joins TRBV5-1 and TRBJ2-5, with 14 nucleotides matching TRBD2. CDR3 size: 17 residues. V lost 4 bases, J lost 2 bases, and 7 bases stayed unmatched. Germline V gene sequence: CDR1 SGHRS, CDR2 YFSETQ. CDR3 nucleotides: TGCGCCAGCAGCCTCGGACTAGCGGGGGGCCTACAAGAGACCCAGTACTTC. It specifies CASSLGLAGGLQETQYF.

This clone is a singleton in its sample. The chain is built from TRBV27 and TRBJ1-1; 7 nucleotides agree with TRBD1. J was trimmed by 4 bases and V by 2 bases; bases with no gene match: 7. The CDR3 runs to 15 residues. From germline, CDR1 is MNHEY and CDR2 SMNVEV (reference sequence). CDR3 sequence: CASSLGATGITEAFF. As DNA, the CDR3 is TGTGCCAGCAGTTTAGGGGCGACAGGGATCACTGAAGCTTTCTTT.

This clone was seen just once. The chain has TRBV18 and TRBJ2-7; 7 positions match TRBD2. V shed 5 bases and J 3 bases; nucleotides not matched to a gene: 10. Germline-derived CDR1 and CDR2 are KGHSH and LQKENI. The CDR3 spans 15 residues. The DNA for the CDR3 is TGTGCCAGCTCATCCCGGGAGGCGAATTACTACGAGCAGTACTTC. Its protein is CASSSREANYYEQYF.

The chain employs TRBV5-5 and TRBJ2-7, with a weak D call TRBD2 (5 bases). Germline V gives CDR1 SGHKS, CDR2 YYEKEE (reference sequence). This CDR3 contains 14 residues. V was trimmed by 2 bases and J by 3 bases, leaving 12 bases between them. CDR3 nucleotides: TGTGCCAGCAGCTTCTGGACGGCGGGCTACGAGCAGTACTTC. It translates to CASSFWTAGYEQYF.

The chain uses TRBV6-6 and TRBJ1-1, with 8 nucleotides matching TRBD1. The V and J ends lost 6 bases and 6 bases, in that order; junction bases with no gene match: 9. Germline lookup yields CDR1 MNHNY and CDR2 SVGAGI (reference sequence). The CDR3 covers 14 residues. For the CDR3, the DNA is TGTGCCAGCAGCAAACATGACAGGGGCGCTGAAGCTTTCTTT. It is translated as CASSKHDRGAEAFF.

The chain couples TRBV13 to TRBJ2-3; 8 nucleotides agree with TRBD2. This CDR3 spans 19 amino acids. The junction had 16 bases not matched to a gene; V was cut back by 5 bases and J by 0 bases. The germline V gene encodes CDR1 PRHDT and CDR2 FYEKMQ (reference sequence). Written as DNA, the CDR3 is TGTGCCAGCAGCCGGGCCCTATCGCGGGAGGCCTTAAGCACAGATACGCAGTATTTT. It encodes CASSRALSREALSTDTQYF.

This clone was counted a single time. The CDR3 loop reads CASSGRGDNQPQHF. Written as DNA, the CDR3 is TGTGCCAGCAGCGGGAGGGGAGACAATCAGCCCCAGCATTTT. This sequence joins TRBV9 and TRBJ1-5; perhaps TRBD1 as D (5 bases). The germline V gene encodes CDR1 SGDLS and CDR2 YYNGEE. CDR3 length: 14 amino acids. The V gene lost 3 bases and the J gene lost 3 bases, with 10 bases spanning the gap.

The V and J genes are TRBV6-5 and TRBJ2-7, with a tentative D call TRBD1 (5 bases). V was trimmed by 2 bases and J by 3 bases, leaving 14 bases between them. Germline values: CDR1 MNHEY, CDR2 SVGAGI. CDR3 length equals 15 residues. CDR3 loop: CASSYRGDTGYEQYF. The CDR3 DNA is TGTGCCAGCAGTTACAGGGGTGACACGGGCTACGAGCAGTACTTC.

The genes are TRBV7-9 and TRBJ1-2; perhaps TRBD1 as D (5 bases). The germline gives CDR1 SEHNR, CDR2 FQNEAQ (reference sequence). V gave up 4 bases and J gave up 5 bases, with 14 bases separating them. This CDR3 spans 14 amino acids. Here the CDR3 reads CASSSDSVWYGYTF. In nucleotides, the CDR3 is TGTGCCAGCAGCTCAGACAGTGTTTGGTATGGCTACACCTTC.

The V call is TRBV7-2, the J call TRBJ2-3, with 7 bases aligning to TRBD2. Germline V gene lookup returns CDR1 SGHTA and CDR2 FQGNSA. Trimming at V came to 5 bases and at J to 6 bases, leaving 14 bases not matched to a gene. CDR3 size: 16 residues. CDR3 sequence: CASSPPGASGPDTQYF. The CDR3, as DNA: TGTGCCAGCAGCCCCCCCGGGGCTAGCGGTCCGGATACGCAGTATTTT.

V and J are TRBV5-1 and TRBJ1-1, with 9 positions matching TRBD1. V shed 7 bases and J 3 bases; nucleotides not matched to a gene: 7. This CDR3 contains 14 residues. Germline-derived CDR1 and CDR2 are SGHRS and YFSETQ. CDR3 DNA sequence: TGCGCCAGCCTCCCCGGGACAGGGTACACTGAAGCTTTCTTT. It yields the protein CASLPGTGYTEAFF.

The rearrangement joins TRBV11-3 to TRBJ2-3, with a weak D call TRBD1 (6 bases). The CDR3 covers 14 residues. V lost 3 bases to trimming and J lost 3 bases, with 10 bases between them. Germline-derived CDR1 and CDR2 are SGHNT and YENEEA. In DNA form, the CDR3 reads TGTGCCAGCAGCTTTGGGACAAAAACAGATACGCAGTATTTT. This encodes CASSFGTKTDTQYF.

The chain uses TRBV5-1 and TRBJ2-3; 8 positions match TRBD1. This CDR3 region has 15 residues. V lost 4 bases, J lost 4 bases, and 8 bases stayed unmatched. Germline CDR1 is SGHRS and CDR2 is YFSETQ. The CDR3 sequence is CASSPAGGGPDTQYF. CDR3 in DNA: TGCGCCAGCAGCCCGGCAGGGGGCGGGCCAGATACGCAGTATTTT. The entire variable domain, with the rest obtained from reference TRBV5-1 and TRBJ2-3, is as follows: KAGVTQTPRYLIKTRGQQVTLSCSPISGHRSVSWYQQTPGQGLQFLFEYFSETQRNKGNFPGRFSGRQFSNSRSEMNVSTLELGDSALYLCASSPAGGGPDTQYFGPGTRLTVL.

This chain uses TRBV6-6 with TRBJ1-1, with 8 bases matching TRBD1. CDR3 size: 14 residues. Germline CDR1 is MNHNY and CDR2 is SVGAGI (reference sequence). The J segment lost 5 bases and the V segment lost 2 bases, leaving 4 bases of the junction unmatched. The CDR3 DNA reads as TGTGCCAGCAGTTACACGGACAGGGCGACTGAAGCTTTCTTT. Translation gives CASSYTDRATEAFF.

The gene calls are TRBV2 and TRBJ2-3; no reliable D call. Germline CDR1 and CDR2: SNHLY and FYNNEI. V dropped 6 bases and J dropped 2 bases, with 9 bases sitting between them. CDR3 length: 13 residues. CDR3 residues: CASRTGYTDTQYF. CDR3 bases: TGTGCCAGCAGGACCGGGTACACAGATACGCAGTATTTT.

V is TRBV27 and J is TRBJ1-2, with TRBD1 identical over 7 bases. There are 13 residues in the CDR3. With V trimmed by 4 bases and J by 3 bases, 2 bases remained unmatched. The germline gives CDR1 MNHEY, CDR2 SMNVEV (reference sequence). CDR3 amino acids: CASSSTGDYGYTF. DNA of the CDR3: TGTGCCAGCAGTTCCACAGGGGACTATGGCTACACCTTC.

This chain uses TRBV10-3 with TRBJ2-2, with 7 bases identical to TRBD1. CDR1 is ENHRY and CDR2 is SYGVKD in the germline V gene. The CDR3 consists of 16 residues. V lost 3 bases and J lost 0; bases outside the gene matches: 4. CDR3 region: CAISDQGVTNTGELFF. In DNA form, the CDR3 reads TGTGCCATCAGTGACCAGGGGGTTACGAACACCGGGGAGCTGTTTTTT.

This clone has a single count. This chain connects TRBV18 to TRBJ1-2; 8 bases are shared with TRBD1. The CDR3 has 16 amino acids. Per the germline V gene, CDR1 is KGHSH and CDR2 is LQKENI. Trimming at V came to 2 bases and at J to 4 bases, leaving 9 bases not matched to a gene. The DNA of the CDR3 is TGTGCCAGCTCACCAATAGTTGCAGGGGGCCCCTATGGCTACACCTTC. It specifies CASSPIVAGGPYGYTF.

This clone was seen a single time. V usage is TRBV5-1 and J usage is TRBJ1-2; 8 bases match TRBD1. Germline CDR1 and CDR2: SGHRS and YFSETQ. The CDR3 spans 15 residues. With 4 bases clipped from V and 3 bases from J, the junction kept 8 bases outside the gene matches. Here the CDR3 reads CASSPDRGGYYGYTF. The CDR3 DNA reads TGCGCCAGCAGCCCCGACAGGGGAGGCTACTATGGCTACACCTTC.

The genes are TRBV28 and TRBJ2-7, with D maybe TRBD1 (6 bases). There are 16 residues in the CDR3. The germline gives CDR1 MDHEN, CDR2 SYDVKM. Trimming took off 3 bases at V and 7 bases at J, with 22 bases between the two ends. DNA of the CDR3: TGTGCCAGCAGTTTGTTCCCAGGGGCGCGCTCGGGGGAGCAGTACTTC. Amino acids: CASSLFPGARSGEQYF.

This chain connects TRBV9 to TRBJ2-6; TRBD1 agrees at 7 bases. The germline V gene encodes CDR1 SGDLS and CDR2 YYNGEE. V lost 4 bases, J lost 0 bases, and 4 bases stayed unmatched. The CDR3 is made up of 16 amino acids. CDR3 nucleotide sequence: TGTGCCAGCAGCCCCAGACAGGGCTCTGGGGCCAACGTCCTGACTTTC. This encodes CASSPRQGSGANVLTF.

This chain links TRBV4-1 with TRBJ2-7; TRBD1 matches 9 bases. Looked up from germline, CDR1 is MGHRA and CDR2 is YSYEKL. CDR3 length: 20 amino acids. V was clipped by 2 bases and J by 3 bases; unmatched bases: 20. CDR3 in amino acids: CASSQFTSGDRVQNYYEQYF. Here the CDR3 DNA reads TGCGCCAGCAGCCAATTCACCAGCGGGGACAGGGTCCAAAATTACTACGAGCAGTACTTC.

This clone was seen a single time. V usage is TRBV2 and J usage is TRBJ1-5; unclear D gene. V shed 6 bases and J shed 4 bases, with 7 bases lying between them. This CDR3 comprises 12 residues. CDR1 SNHLY and CDR2 FYNNEI come from the germline V gene. This chain's CDR3 is CASSSTNQPQHF. CDR3 sequence (DNA): TGTGCCAGCAGCTCGACAAATCAGCCCCAGCATTTT.

This clone has just a few counts. The chain links TRBV5-6 to TRBJ1-1; 11 nucleotides line up with TRBD1. Germline loops: CDR1 SGHDT, CDR2 YYEEEE. The V segment lost 4 bases and the J segment 5 bases; nucleotides outside the gene matches: 7. CDR3 size: 15 residues. The CDR3 region is CASSGGQGAGTEAFF. The DNA for the CDR3 is TGTGCCAGCAGCGGCGGACAGGGGGCAGGAACTGAAGCTTTCTTT.

V is TRBV18 and J is TRBJ2-7, with a weak D call TRBD2 (6 bases). Germline-derived CDR1 and CDR2 are KGHSH and LQKENI. The V and J ends lost 2 bases and 7 bases respectively, with 18 bases between them. The CDR3 extends over 15 amino acids. In nucleotides, the CDR3 is TGTGCCAGCTCACCAGGGGTGAGGCCAGGAGGGGAGCAGTACTTC. This translates into CASSPGVRPGGEQYF.